This T cell receptor (beta chain) was sequenced in a study of blood T cell repertoires in COVID-19 (dated by TCRdb to 2019 to 2021). For the wider study: Samples from collaborators originated in the United States, Italy and Spain and spanned both the acute and convalescent phases of COVID-19. The material from the prospective study consisted of cDNA or gDNA derived from T cells, B-cell-depleted T cells, or PBMCs. Nearly every sample came with metadata listing a de-identified subject ID, COVID-19 status, age in years and sex. Subjects who had been exposed to COVID-19, were actively infected with it, or had recovered from it provided the deeply sampled blood TCRbeta repertoires that made up the dataset. Samples were obtained from the ongoing ImmuneRACE study (first 160 participants) and from about 1,300 subjects provided by 6 global collaborators. Where available, HLA class I and class II types were obtained from metadata supplied by the sample provider rather than from assay-based typing. The repertoires were released in a freely available public database meant as a resource for research on the immune response to SARS-CoV-2. Overall results and qualifications from the work: Clinical and demographic metadata were provided uncurated, with the amount varying by source and participant.

The immunoSEQ Assay, a bias-controlled multiplex PCR, was used to amplify TCRbeta CDR3 regions from genomic DNA. Under the source paper's analysis protocol: The number of nucleated cells in each sample was estimated from the amplification of reference gene primers within the assay. To quantify the absolute abundance of each unique TCRbeta CDR3 rearrangement, sequence reads were collapsed and filtered. Productive Simpson clonality was computed per sample as the square root of Simpson's diversity index over productive rearrangements. Imported from immuneACCESS, the table was reduced by TCRdb to in-frame sequences with V and J called. These copies leave out some clones; in studies compared against another copy, an unresolved V gene accounts for under half, and the cause of the remainder is not known. The D gene and trimming were derived from the DNA, and the V and J assignments and clone size from that table. For this sample there are approximately 82,000 clones; 83% appear just once. The leading ten clones occupy over 15% of the sample.

As concerns this clone: Its recognized antigen is unknown. Base qualities are not recorded, but no much larger clone differs from it by a single base.

V lost 7 bases and J lost 8 bases; the stretch between them is 15 bases long. CDR1 SEHNR and CDR2 FQNEAQ are derived from the germline V gene (reference sequence). Its CDR3 holds 13 amino acids, cysteine through phenylalanine. Solely the CDR3 DNA is kept, with 39 bases framed from the first base. Collaborating institutions collected whole blood in K2EDTA tubes following their own protocols. Collaborator samples were shipped for TCRbeta analysis as frozen whole blood, isolated PBMCs, or DNA extracted from either sample type. This TCR derives from a woman aged 55-69 years with acute or convalescent COVID-19. The chain is assembled from TRBV7-9 and TRBJ2-1, with no confidently assigned D gene. Specimen: peripheral blood. The sequenced DNA: TGTGCCAGCACCTCGGCCTCCCTAGATGAGCAGTTCTTC. Its amino acids are CASTSASLDEQFF.